This is a list of T cell receptor beta chains from one sample in a study of shared clonotypes between healthy human individuals. TCRdb's copy holds only in-frame clones and misses some; the assay was immunoSEQ multiplex PCR. Among millions of clones, around 95% were seen once, and the ten largest hold 0.13%. The sequencing sample was made of naive CD4+ T cells sorted from blood. Receptors were obtained from a man aged 18-30 years in good health. Each CDR3 is given with its conserved first and last residue. D genes are given only for firm matches. Some rows mark clone size as missing; the rest say once, few, many or name a class of expanded clone.

j_call d_call clone_size v_call cdr3_aa cdr3_nt
TRBJ1-6 . . TRBV7-8 CASSERGSSPLHF TGTGCCAGCAGCGAGCGAGGGTCTTCACCCCTCCACTTT
TRBJ1-6 . . TRBV5-1 CASSPTTVLSSYNSPLHF TGCGCCAGCAGCCCTACGACAGTCTTGAGCTCCTATAATTCACCCCTCCACTTT
TRBJ1-2 . . TRBV6-6 CASTPGAGYYGYTF TGTGCCAGCACCCCCGGGGCAGGCTACTATGGCTACACCTTC
TRBJ1-2 TRBD1 once TRBV14 CASSFGQGRLYGYTF TGTGCCAGCAGCTTCGGACAGGGGAGGTTGTATGGCTACACCTTC
TRBJ1-5 TRBD1 . TRBV12-5 CASGPGQGNQPQHF TGTGCTAGTGGCCCGGGACAGGGGAATCAGCCCCAGCATTTT
TRBJ2-5 . once TRBV27 CASTPGTTGQETQYF TGTGCCAGCACCCCGGGGACCACGGGCCAAGAGACCCAGTACTTC
TRBJ2-2 . . TRBV30 CACGVAGELFF TGTGCCTGTGGTGTGGCCGGGGAGCTGTTTTTT
TRBJ1-3 . once TRBV6-1 CASSPGEGSGNTIYF TGTGCCAGCAGCCCCGGGGAGGGATCAGGAAACACCATATATTTT
TRBJ2-5 TRBD2 . TRBV5-1 CASSRLGLAGVQETQYF TGCGCCAGCAGCCGGCTGGGACTAGCGGGAGTCCAAGAGACCCAGTACTTC
TRBJ2-7 TRBD1 . TRBV19 CASSIQGAPYEQYF TGTGCCAGTAGTATCCAGGGGGCCCCCTACGAGCAGTACTTC
TRBJ2-2 . . TRBV18 CASSPRSLQAGELFF TGTGCCAGCTCACCACGATCGCTCCAGGCCGGGGAGCTGTTTTTT
TRBJ2-7 . . TRBV5-6 CASSPRGWGMSYEQYF TGTGCCAGCAGCCCCCGGGGGTGGGGGATGTCCTACGAGCAGTACTTC
TRBJ2-7 . . TRBV12-2 CASRLGTDYYEQYF TGTGCAAGTCGCTTAGGGACGGACTACTACGAGCAGTACTTC
TRBJ2-5 . . TRBV4-3 CASSQVPKETQYF TGCGCCAGCAGCCAAGTGCCTAAAGAGACCCAGTACTTC
TRBJ1-1 . . TRBV30 CAWSSEILSEAFF TGTGCCTGGAGTTCCGAAATCCTTTCTGAAGCTTTCTTT
TRBJ1-5 . . TRBV7-2 CASSLELGNQPQHF TGTGCCAGCAGCTTAGAATTGGGTAATCAGCCCCAGCATTTT
TRBJ1-1 . . TRBV6-1 CASSVDTTTAEAFF TGTGCCAGCAGTGTCGATACAACGACCGCTGAAGCTTTCTTT
TRBJ2-5 TRBD2 . TRBV29-1 CSAYRGLAFQETQYF TGCAGCGCTTACCGGGGACTAGCCTTCCAAGAGACCCAGTACTTC
TRBJ2-7 . . TRBV30 CAWRSGGQVHEQYF TGTGCCTGGAGGTCAGGAGGTCAAGTCCACGAGCAGTACTTC
TRBJ1-4 TRBD1 . TRBV5-1 CASSLQGPTNEKLFF TGCGCCAGCAGCCTACAGGGGCCAACTAATGAAAAACTGTTTTTT
TRBJ1-1 . . TRBV4-3 CASSQEGGANTEAFF TGCGCCAGCAGCCAAGAGGGGGGTGCGAACACTGAAGCTTTCTTT
TRBJ2-1 . . TRBV7-9 CASSLKGNEQFF TGTGCCAGCAGCTTAAAAGGGAATGAGCAGTTCTTC
TRBJ2-7 . . TRBV15 CATSRDIYKKGSQDGEQYF TGTGCCACCAGCAGAGATATTTACAAGAAGGGCTCCCAGGACGGCGAGCAGTACTTC
TRBJ2-2 TRBD2 . TRBV7-2 CASSLSGYTGELFF TGTGCCAGCAGTCTTAGCGGGTACACCGGGGAGCTGTTTTTT
TRBJ2-3 . . TRBV7-9 CASSWTSDTQYF TGTGCCAGCAGTTGGACTTCAGATACGCAGTATTTT
TRBJ1-5 . . TRBV27 CASSLYGFGQPQHF TGTGCCAGCAGTTTATATGGGTTCGGTCAGCCCCAGCATTTT
TRBJ2-7 TRBD1 once TRBV6-5 CASRRQGNYEQYF TGTGCCAGCAGGAGACAGGGGAACTACGAGCAGTACTTC
TRBJ2-7 . . TRBV6-1 CASSEKGTSGYEQYF TGTGCCAGCAGTGAAAAGGGCACCTCAGGTTACGAGCAGTACTTC
TRBJ1-1 . . TRBV5-1 CASSSLRRTEGGTEAFF TGCGCCAGCAGCTCCTTACGGAGGACGGAAGGTGGCACTGAAGCTTTCTTT
TRBJ1-5 TRBD1 . TRBV30 CAWQPGTGYQPQHF TGTGCCTGGCAACCGGGGACAGGGTATCAGCCCCAGCATTTT
TRBJ1-2 TRBD1 once TRBV6-1 CASSELSGGHGYTF TGTGCCAGCAGTGAATTGTCAGGGGGTCATGGCTACACCTTC
TRBJ1-1 TRBD1 . TRBV5-1 CASSLEGTGVAFF TGCGCCAGCAGCTTGGAGGGGACAGGGGTGGCTTTCTTT
TRBJ1-1 . . TRBV4-1 CASSQVVGLNTEAFF TGCGCCAGCAGCCAAGTTGTTGGGTTGAACACTGAAGCTTTCTTT
TRBJ1-6 TRBD1 . TRBV2 CASSDNRGQVGSPLHF TGTGCCAGCAGTGACAACAGGGGGCAGGTTGGTTCACCCCTCCACTTT
TRBJ1-1 . . TRBV5-1 CASSLKGSNTEAFF TGCGCCAGCAGCTTGAAGGGGTCGAACACTGAAGCTTTCTTT
TRBJ2-7 TRBD2 once TRBV28 CASSPWGGRDEQYF TGTGCCAGCAGCCCCTGGGGCGGGAGGGACGAGCAGTACTTC
TRBJ2-1 . . TRBV5-1 CASSLVAGSWNEQFF TGCGCCAGCAGCTTGGTTGCGGGATCGTGGAATGAGCAGTTCTTC